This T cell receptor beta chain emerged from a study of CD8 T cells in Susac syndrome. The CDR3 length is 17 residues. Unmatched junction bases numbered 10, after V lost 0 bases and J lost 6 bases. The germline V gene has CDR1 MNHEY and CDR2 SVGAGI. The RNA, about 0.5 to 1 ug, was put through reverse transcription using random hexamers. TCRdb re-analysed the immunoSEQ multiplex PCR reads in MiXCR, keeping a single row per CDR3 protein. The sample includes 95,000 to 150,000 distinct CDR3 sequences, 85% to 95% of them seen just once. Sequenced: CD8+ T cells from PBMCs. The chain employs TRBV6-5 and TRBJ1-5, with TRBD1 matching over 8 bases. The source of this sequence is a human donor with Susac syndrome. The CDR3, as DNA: TGTGCCAGCAGTTACTCGACAGGGGACCCCTTAGCTCAGCCCCAGCATTTT. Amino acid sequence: CASSYSTGDPLAQPQHF.